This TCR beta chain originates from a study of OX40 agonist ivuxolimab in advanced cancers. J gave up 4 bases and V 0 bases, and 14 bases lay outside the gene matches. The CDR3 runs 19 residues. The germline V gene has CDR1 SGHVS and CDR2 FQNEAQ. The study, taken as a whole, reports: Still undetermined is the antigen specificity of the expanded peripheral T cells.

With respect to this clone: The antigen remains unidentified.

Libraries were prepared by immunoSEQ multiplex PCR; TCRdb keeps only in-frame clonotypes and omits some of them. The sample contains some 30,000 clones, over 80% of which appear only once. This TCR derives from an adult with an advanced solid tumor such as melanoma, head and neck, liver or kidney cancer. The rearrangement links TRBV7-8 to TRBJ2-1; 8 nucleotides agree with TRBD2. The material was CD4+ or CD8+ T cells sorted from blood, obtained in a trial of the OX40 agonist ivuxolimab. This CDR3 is CASSLARSLGGRRYNEQFF. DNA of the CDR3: TGTGCCAGCAGCTTAGCCCGTTCCCTTGGCGGGAGGAGATACAATGAGCAGTTCTTC.